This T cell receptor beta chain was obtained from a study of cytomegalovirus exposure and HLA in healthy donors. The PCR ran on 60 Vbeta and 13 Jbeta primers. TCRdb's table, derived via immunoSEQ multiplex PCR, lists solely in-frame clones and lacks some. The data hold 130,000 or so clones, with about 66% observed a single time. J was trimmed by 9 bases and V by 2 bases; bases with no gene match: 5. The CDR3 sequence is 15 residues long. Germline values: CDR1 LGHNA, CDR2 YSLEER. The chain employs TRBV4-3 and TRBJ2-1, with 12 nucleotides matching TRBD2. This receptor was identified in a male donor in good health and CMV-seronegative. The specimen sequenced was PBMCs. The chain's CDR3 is CASSQQLAGGGEQFF. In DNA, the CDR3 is TGCGCCAGCAGCCAACAACTAGCGGGGGGAGGTGAGCAGTTCTTC.